This entry lists 25 T cell receptor beta chains sequenced from one sample in a study of T cells in Graves' hyperthyroidism and ophthalmopathy. What was amplified from RNA transcripts were TCR beta CDR3 regions. HTBI primers were employed in a first-round RT-PCR of the TCR CDR3. Via MiXCR, TCRdb re-called the multiplex PCR reads, giving one row per CDR3 protein. The data show a few hundred thousand distinct CDR3 sequences, with approximately 44% seen just once and around 7.7% held by the top ten. Sequencing was carried out using peripheral blood or thyroid tissue (not recorded which). These receptors came from a woman under 30 with Graves' hyperthyroidism.

This clonotype was seen ten or more times. The chain employs TRBV7-6 and TRBJ2-2; 8 positions agree with TRBD1. From germline, CDR1 is SGHVS and CDR2 FNYEAQ. The CDR3 sequence is 14 residues long. Unmatched junction bases numbered 3, after V lost 5 bases and J lost 4 bases. The CDR3 DNA reads TGTGCCAGCAGCCTTGACAGGGGCACCGGGGAGCTGTTTTTT. Translated, it gives CASSLDRGTGELFF.

This clonotype was detected a few times. J is TRBJ1-5 and V is TRBV18, with D perhaps TRBD1 (6 bases). In germline, CDR1 is KGHSH, CDR2 LQKENI. V was clipped by 5 bases and J by 2 bases, with 10 bases between them. The CDR3 loop spans 14 amino acids. CDR3 bases: TGTGCCAGCTCAGAATACAGGGGCAATCAGCCCCAGCATTTT. As protein: CASSEYRGNQPQHF.

Ten or more counts support this clonotype. The gene calls are TRBV20-1 and TRBJ1-3, with D unresolved. Trimming left V 6 bases short and J 4 bases short, with 13 bases between. The CDR3 runs to 13 residues. CDR1 DFQATT and CDR2 SNEGSKA come from the germline V gene (reference sequence). This CDR3 reads CSAPRPSGNTIYF. The CDR3 coding sequence is TGCAGTGCACCCCGCCCCTCGGGAAACACCATATATTTT.

This clonotype was recorded once. This chain uses TRBV29-1 with TRBJ2-7; D may be TRBD2 (5 bases). Trimming shortened V by 7 bases and J by 0 bases, and 13 bases separated the two germline ends. CDR1 SQVTM and CDR2 ANQGSEA come from the germline V gene. This CDR3 is built from 13 residues. For the CDR3, the DNA is TGCAGCGCCATAACCCGGGACTCCTACGAGCAGTACTTC. Its protein is CSAITRDSYEQYF.

For this clonotype: This may stem from a read error, because a much larger clone lies one nucleotide away. V gene TRBV5-1 combines with J gene TRBJ1-1, with D possibly TRBD1 on 6 matching bases. Germline V gene sequence: CDR1 SGHRS, CDR2 YFSETQ. The CDR3 is 14 residues long. The CDR3 is CVSSSRGDGTEAFF. The DNA for the CDR3 is TGTGTCAGCAGCTCTAGGGGGGATGGAACTGAAGCTTTCTTT.

CDR3 in DNA: TGCAGCGTCCGACAGGGGGGCAGGGGTCTCTTTGGCTACACCTTC. Encoded protein: CSVRQGGRGLFGYTF. The chain recombines TRBV29-1 with TRBJ1-2; TRBD1 aligns across 9 bases. Germline V gives CDR1 SQVTM, CDR2 ANQGSEA. The V segment lost 6 bases and the J segment 7 bases; nucleotides outside the gene matches: 15. The CDR3 runs 15 residues.

V is TRBV19 and J is TRBJ2-3; TRBD1 aligns across 12 bases. This CDR3 spans 16 amino acids. V trimming: 5 bases; J trimming: 4 bases; junction bases outside the gene matches: 7. From germline, CDR1 is LNHDA and CDR2 SQIVND (reference sequence). For the CDR3, the DNA is TGTGCCAGTAGTCCTCGGGACAGGGGGCGAGCAGATACGCAGTATTTT. Translating it yields CASSPRDRGRADTQYF.

In its sample, this clonotype was seen many times. V gene TRBV29-1 combines with J gene TRBJ1-4; tentatively, D is TRBD1 (5 bases). The germline CDR1 and CDR2 sequences are SQVTM and ANQGSEA. V dropped 7 bases and J dropped 7 bases, with 13 bases sitting between them. The CDR3 sequence is 12 residues long. CDR3 loop: CSASGGGEKLFF. CDR3 DNA sequence: TGCAGCGCCTCGGGGGGGGGTGAAAAACTGTTTTTT.

This clonotype has a count of ten or more. The chain couples TRBV10-3 to TRBJ2-5, with a weak D call TRBD2 (6 bases). In germline, CDR1 is ENHRY, CDR2 SYGVKD. This CDR3 comprises 11 residues. V was pared by 10 bases and J by 2 bases, with 8 bases between. The CDR3: CATGLQETQYF. CDR3 bases: TGTGCCACGGGACTGCAAGAGACCCAGTACTTC.

Turning to this clonotype: Likely a read error: the CDR3 ends without its conserved phenylalanine or tryptophan. It is unclear where the CDR3 begins or ends on the DNA, so no DNA is shown, and the CDR3 is as TCRdb lists it. V usage is TRBV7-6 and J usage is TRBJ2-6; the D segment call TRBD2 is taken from the table without a DNA check. CDR1 is SGHVS and CDR2 is FNYEAQ in the germline V gene. The CDR3 is made up of 11 amino acids, end residues included. The CDR3: CASSAGTSGSS.

Points on this clonotype: Because the CDR3 is missing its conserved closing phenylalanine or tryptophan, this is likely a read error. It is unclear where the CDR3 begins or ends on the DNA, so no DNA is shown, and the CDR3 is as TCRdb lists it. The chain combines TRBV29-1 with TRBJ1-1; TRBD1, the D gene given by the table, was not confirmed from the DNA. In germline, CDR1 is SQVTM, CDR2 ANQGSEA. The CDR3 is made up of 9 amino acids, end residues included. Here the CDR3 reads CSVGTGGSY.

This clonotype was seen at least ten times. The chain employs TRBV2 and TRBJ2-7; 9 bases align to TRBD2. The V gene end was trimmed by 2 bases and the J gene end by 7 bases; junction bases not matched to a gene: 9. CDR3 size: 15 residues. Germline lookup yields CDR1 SNHLY and CDR2 FYNNEI. The CDR3 is CASSEFLAGSGEQYF. CDR3 in DNA: TGTGCCAGCAGTGAATTTCTAGCGGGATCGGGTGAGCAGTACTTC. The entire variable domain, with the rest obtained from reference TRBV2 and TRBJ2-7, is as follows: EPEVTQTPSHQVTQMGQEVILRCVPISNHLYFYWYRQILGQKVEFLVSFYNNEISEKSEIFDDQFSVERPDGSNFTLKIRSTKLEDSAMYFCASSEFLAGSGEQYFGPGTRLTVT.

This clonotype was seen many times. The V gene is TRBV5-5, the J gene TRBJ1-1; D gene unclear. Deletions cut 0 bases from V and 8 bases from J, with 8 bases between. The CDR3 consists of 12 residues. Germline CDR1 SGHKS, CDR2 YYEKEE (reference sequence). The CDR3 loop is CASSLGVMEAFF. The CDR3 DNA is TGTGCCAGCAGCTTGGGGGTGATGGAAGCTTTCTTT.

The chain joins TRBV29-1 to TRBJ1-2, with D perhaps matching TRBD1 (5 bases). This CDR3 is 13 amino acids long. Trimming pared 4 bases from V and 4 bases from J, leaving 13 bases between. CDR1 is SQVTM, CDR2 ANQGSEA, per germline. The CDR3 reads CSVVSGDGYGYTF. In DNA, the CDR3 is TGCAGCGTTGTTTCCGGGGACGGCTATGGCTACACCTTC.

This clonotype is a singleton in its sample. The genes are TRBV5-5 and TRBJ1-3, with no clear D. CDR1 is SGHKS and CDR2 is YYEKEE in the germline V gene (reference sequence). V lost 0 bases, J lost 7 bases, and 5 bases lay in between. The CDR3 totals 12 residues. The CDR3 nucleotides are TGTGCCAGCAGCTTGGCCCCGAACACCATATATTTT. It encodes CASSLAPNTIYF.

In regard to this clonotype: This may be a read error: a much more frequent sequence differs by one nucleotide. This CDR3 is missing its conserved last phenylalanine or tryptophan, likely due to a read error. The chain recombines TRBV7-9 with TRBJ2-7; D not certain. Trimming took off 2 bases at V and 1 base at J, with 9 bases between the two ends. CDR1 and CDR2 from the germline V gene are SEHNR and FQNEAQ (reference sequence). The CDR3 is 14 residues long. CDR3 protein: CASSLPGVSYEQYL. The CDR3 DNA sequence: TGTGCCAGCAGCTTACCAGGTGTTTCCTACGAGCAGTACCTC.

The rearrangement links TRBV7-3 to TRBJ1-4; 8 bases align to TRBD1. The junction had 11 bases not matched to a gene; V was cut back by 6 bases and J by 5 bases. In germline, CDR1 is SGHTA, CDR2 FQGTGA. The CDR3 is 16 residues long. The CDR3: CASSDVTGQVNEKLFF. The CDR3 nucleotides are TGTGCCAGCAGTGACGTGACGGGACAGGTCAATGAAAAACTGTTTTTT. Together with reference TRBV7-3 and TRBJ1-4, the CDR3 gives the full variable domain: GAGVSQTPSNKVTEKGKYVELRCDPISGHTALYWYRQSLGQGPEFLIYFQGTGAADDSGLPNDRFFAVRPEGSVSTLKIQRTERGDSAVYLCASSDVTGQVNEKLFFGSGTQLSVL.

The rearrangement joins TRBV20-1 to TRBJ2-7; the D gene is possibly TRBD2 (5 bases). Germline assignment: CDR1 DFQATT and CDR2 SNEGSKA (reference sequence). The V gene lost 6 bases and the J gene lost 3 bases, with 15 bases spanning the gap. This CDR3 comprises 13 residues. The CDR3 protein is CSATEGLLYEQYF. In DNA, the CDR3 is TGCAGTGCGACCGAGGGTCTACTCTACGAGCAGTACTTC.

The table lists this clonotype with many counts. The chain combines TRBV9 with TRBJ2-7; 7 bases are a match to TRBD1. Germline CDR1 and CDR2: SGDLS and YYNGEE. This CDR3 has 14 residues. Unmatched junction bases numbered 7, after V lost 4 bases and J lost 3 bases. The CDR3 sequence is CASSTGDSGYEQYF. The DNA for the CDR3 is TGTGCCAGCAGCACCGGGGACAGCGGCTACGAGCAGTACTTC.

CDR3 sequence: CRSSVMGHSEGYEQYF. The CDR3 bases are TGCAGGTCATCTGTTATGGGGCACTCAGAGGGTTACGAGCAGTACTTC. This sequence joins TRBV20-1 and TRBJ2-7, with D tentatively TRBD1 or TRBD2 (5 bases each). The CDR3 runs to 16 residues. Germline V gene data show CDR1 as DFQATT and CDR2 as SNEGSKA (reference sequence).

This clonotype was counted at least ten times. The chain uses TRBV11-3 and TRBJ2-5; tentatively, D is TRBD1 or TRBD2 (5 bases each). Looked up from germline, CDR1 is SGHNT and CDR2 is YENEEA. Trimming shortened V by 0 bases and J by 5 bases, and 13 bases separated the two germline ends. This CDR3 has 15 residues. CDR3 residues: CASSLDGASLETQYF. For the CDR3, the DNA is TGTGCCAGCAGCTTAGATGGGGCTAGCCTCGAGACCCAGTACTTC.

This chain links TRBV4-2 with TRBJ2-2, with 12 bases lining up with TRBD2. The ends lost 4 bases at V and 1 base at J; junction bases unmatched: 19. Germline V gene lookup returns CDR1 LGHNA and CDR2 YNFKEQ. The CDR3 runs to 22 residues. The CDR3 here is CASSPSRGRPTSGRMNTGELFF. The CDR3 bases are TGTGCCAGCAGCCCTTCGCGGGGCCGCCCTACTAGCGGGAGGATGAACACCGGGGAGCTGTTTTTT.

This clonotype came up many times. The chain recombines TRBV5-1 with TRBJ1-2, with D perhaps matching TRBD1 (5 bases). V was pared by 2 bases and J by 5 bases, with 10 bases between. The CDR3 runs to 13 residues. Germline CDR1 is SGHRS and CDR2 is YFSETQ. CDR3 DNA sequence: TGCGCCAGCAGCTTCTTTGGGGGATATGGCTACACCTTC. This sequence encodes CASSFFGGYGYTF.

V and J are TRBV7-2 and TRBJ1-1; TRBD1 matches at 8 bases. The CDR3 consists of 17 residues. Germline trimming cut 5 bases from V and 0 bases from J; bases unmatched to any gene: 11. CDR1 SGHTA and CDR2 FQGNSA come from the germline V gene. Written as DNA, the CDR3 is TGTGCCAGCAGCCGATCCCGTTCGGACAGGGTGAACACTGAAGCTTTCTTT. It is translated as CASSRSRSDRVNTEAFF.

On this clonotype itself: A much larger clone differs by one base, so this may be a read error. This rearrangement joins TRBV12-5 to TRBJ2-7, with 9 bases matching TRBD1. The CDR3 contains 16 residues. Germline values: CDR1 LGHNT, CDR2 FRNRAP. The V and J ends lost 0 bases and 9 bases, in that order; junction bases with no gene match: 12. The CDR3 sequence: CASGLVVGQGSGVQYF. The CDR3 DNA sequence: TGTGCTAGTGGTTTGGTAGTGGGACAGGGTTCGGGCGTGCAGTACTTC.